These 30 T cell receptor beta chains were sequenced from one sample in a study of T cell repertoires in ileal Crohn's disease. Profiled with immunoSEQ multiplex PCR; TCRdb holds only in-frame clones, not every one. The data show 25,000 to 30,000 clones, about 81% seen once. The sequenced sample was ileal tissue. The receptors were sampled from an adult with Crohn's disease.

The chain has TRBV11-2 and TRBJ1-2; no clear D gene. This CDR3 is built from 14 residues. V lost 0 bases, J lost 8 bases, and 13 bases lay in between. The germline V gene has CDR1 SGHAT and CDR2 FQNNGV. DNA of the CDR3: TGTGCCAGCAGCTTAGATCGGCGGTTGGCAGGCTACACCTTC. Translation gives CASSLDRRLAGYTF.

This chain links TRBV29-1 with TRBJ2-2, with 8 bases aligning to TRBD2. Germline values: CDR1 SQVTM, CDR2 ANQGSEA. CDR3 length: 14 residues. J gave up 4 bases and V 4 bases, and 5 bases lay outside the gene matches. The CDR3 sequence: CSVGGGSLTGELFF. The CDR3 DNA reads as TGCAGCGTTGGCGGGGGGTCCCTCACCGGGGAGCTGTTTTTT.

The CDR3 loop is CASTVGRGTYNEQFF. The CDR3 DNA reads as TGTGCCAGTACCGTGGGGCGGGGGACCTACAATGAGCAGTTCTTC. V usage is TRBV19 and J usage is TRBJ2-1; 7 nucleotides align to TRBD2. J was trimmed by 2 bases and V by 7 bases; bases with no gene match: 8. The CDR3 contains 15 residues. Per the germline V gene, CDR1 is LNHDA and CDR2 is SQIVND (reference sequence).

The chain links TRBV2 to TRBJ1-1; 10 bases line up with TRBD1. V gave up 4 bases and J gave up 7 bases; unmatched junction bases: 3. In germline, CDR1 is SNHLY, CDR2 FYNNEI. The CDR3 has 13 amino acids. This chain's CDR3 is CASSGQGAGEAFF. The CDR3, as DNA: TGTGCCAGCAGTGGACAGGGGGCAGGTGAAGCTTTCTTT.

This clone was recorded only once. The chain carries TRBV27 and TRBJ2-7; 8 bases match TRBD1. The germline V gene encodes CDR1 MNHEY and CDR2 SMNVEV (reference sequence). Germline trimming cut 5 bases from V and 2 bases from J; bases unmatched to any gene: 8. The CDR3 has 15 residues. The DNA of the CDR3 is TGTGCCAGCAGTCCAGACAGGGGAAGGACCTACGAGCAGTACTTC. Protein: CASSPDRGRTYEQYF.

CDR3 protein: CASSRRSSGLHYNEQFF. The DNA of the CDR3 is TGTGCCAGCAGCCGCCGATCTTCGGGACTACACTACAATGAGCAGTTCTTC. V is TRBV7-8 and J is TRBJ2-1; 7 bases are a match to TRBD2. Unmatched junction bases numbered 13, after V lost 5 bases and J lost 3 bases. CDR3 length: 17 residues. The germline CDR1 and CDR2 sequences are SGHVS and FQNEAQ.

The V gene is TRBV6-5, the J gene TRBJ2-1; 11 bases match TRBD2. Germline CDR1 reads MNHEY; CDR2 reads SVGAGI. CDR3 length: 15 residues. The ends lost 2 bases at V and 8 bases at J; junction bases unmatched: 5. The CDR3 here is CASSYNLAGGHEQFF. CDR3 nucleotides: TGTGCCAGCAGTTACAACCTAGCGGGGGGTCATGAGCAGTTCTTC.

The V call is TRBV7-2, the J call TRBJ1-3; 7 bases fit TRBD1. Trimming at V came to 1 base and at J to 3 bases, leaving 0 bases not matched to a gene. CDR1 and CDR2 (germline): SGHTA, FQGNSA. The CDR3 runs to 14 residues. As DNA, the CDR3 is TGTGCCAGCAGCTTAGACAGGGGTGGAAACACCATATATTTT. Amino acids: CASSLDRGGNTIYF. Drawing the rest from reference TRBV7-2 and TRBJ1-3, the complete variable domain is GAGVSQSPSNKVTEKGKDVELRCDPISGHTALYWYRQSLGQGLEFLIYFQGNSAPDKSGLPSDRFSAERTGGSVSTLTIQRTQQEDSAVYLCASSLDRGGNTIYFGEGSWLTVV.

This sequence joins TRBV5-6 and TRBJ1-6; TRBD1 is a possible D gene (5 bases). Trimming pared 1 base from V and 14 bases from J, leaving 16 bases between. This CDR3 spans 14 amino acids. The germline CDR1 and CDR2 sequences are SGHDT and YYEEEE. For the CDR3, the DNA is TGTGCCAGCAGCTTGTGGCAGGGCGACGTGGCCCTCCACTTT. Translating it yields CASSLWQGDVALHF.

This clone has more than one count but fewer than ten. The chain links TRBV4-1 to TRBJ2-7, with 8 positions matching TRBD1. CDR1 is MGHRA, CDR2 YSYEKL, per germline. The CDR3 has 16 residues. Unmatched junction bases numbered 12, after V lost 6 bases and J lost 2 bases. Written as DNA, the CDR3 is TGCGCCAGCAGACCGAAGAGGGGCAGGGGGCCCTACGAGCAGTACTTC. Protein: CASRPKRGRGPYEQYF.

This clone was observed a handful of times. The chain couples TRBV19 to TRBJ1-6; no definite D call. V gave up 4 bases and J gave up 10 bases, with 20 bases separating them. The CDR3 extends over 16 amino acids. Germline V gene lookup returns CDR1 LNHDA and CDR2 SQIVND (reference sequence). The CDR3: CASSKNPFTTQSPLHF. The CDR3 DNA follows: TGTGCCAGTAGTAAAAACCCGTTTACAACCCAATCACCCCTCCACTTT.

The chain combines TRBV29-1 with TRBJ2-1; no clear D gene. The CDR3 runs to 11 residues. The V gene lost 4 bases and the J gene lost 6 bases, with 7 bases spanning the gap. Germline V lookup: CDR1 SQVTM, CDR2 ANQGSEA. The CDR3 loop is CSVVRGNEQFF. CDR3 sequence (DNA): TGCAGCGTTGTAAGAGGCAATGAGCAGTTCTTC.

V usage is TRBV11-2 and J usage is TRBJ2-7; the D is unclear. Trimming took off 1 base at V and 5 bases at J, with 6 bases between the two ends. From germline, CDR1 is SGHAT and CDR2 FQNNGV. The CDR3 covers 12 residues. CDR3 region: CASSLGAHEQYF. The CDR3, as DNA: TGTGCCAGCAGCTTAGGGGCTCACGAGCAGTACTTC.

This clone appeared a single time. CDR3 residues: CASSALAGGREQYF. In DNA form, the CDR3 reads TGTGCCAGCAGTGCGCTAGCGGGGGGGCGGGAGCAGTACTTC. The chain has TRBV6-1 and TRBJ2-7; 12 nucleotides line up with TRBD2. Germline trimming cut 4 bases from V and 7 bases from J; bases unmatched to any gene: 5. This CDR3 spans 14 amino acids. Germline loops: CDR1 MNHNS, CDR2 SASEGT.

The chain combines TRBV2 with TRBJ1-2; D uncertain. The CDR3 length is 13 residues. V was shortened by 3 bases and J by 6 bases, with 11 bases between the two germline ends. The germline V gene encodes CDR1 SNHLY and CDR2 FYNNEI. CDR3 sequence reads: CASSDAGFDGYTF. CDR3 in DNA: TGTGCCAGCAGTGACGCGGGTTTCGATGGCTACACCTTC.

The chain employs TRBV6-1 and TRBJ2-7; 10 bases align to TRBD1. Germline V gene sequence: CDR1 MNHNS, CDR2 SASEGT. V lost 1 base, J lost 3 bases, and 3 bases stayed unmatched. The CDR3 runs to 15 residues. The CDR3 bases are TGTGCCAGCAGTGAAGGGAGGACAGGGGGCTACGAGCAGTACTTC. This gives the protein CASSEGRTGGYEQYF.

The V call is TRBV5-6, the J call TRBJ1-2; possibly TRBD1 for D (5 bases). Trimming removed 0 bases at V and 11 bases at J, with 8 bases between. The CDR3 length is 11 residues. CDR1 and CDR2 (germline): SGHDT, YYEEEE. The CDR3 is CASSLGRVYTF. CDR3 DNA sequence: TGTGCCAGCAGCTTGGGCAGGGTGTACACCTTC.

CDR3 nucleotide sequence: TGTGCCAGCAGCTTACTGGCCTCCTACAATGAGCAGTTCTTC. Translating it yields CASSLLASYNEQFF. This chain uses TRBV7-6 with TRBJ2-1; D not resolved. The length of the CDR3 is 14 residues. V lost 2 bases, J lost 0 bases, and 5 bases lay in between. CDR1 is SGHVS and CDR2 is FNYEAQ in the germline V gene.

The chain links TRBV7-2 to TRBJ2-7; 8 nucleotides line up with TRBD1. V was clipped by 5 bases and J by 0 bases; unmatched bases: 3. This CDR3 region has 14 residues. The germline V gene has CDR1 SGHTA and CDR2 FQGNSA. CDR3 sequence: CASSRDRHSYEQYF. The CDR3 DNA reads as TGTGCCAGCAGCCGGGACAGGCACTCCTACGAGCAGTACTTC.

This clone was found once. This chain uses TRBV4-3 with TRBJ1-4, with 9 positions matching TRBD1. J was trimmed by 6 bases and V by 4 bases; bases with no gene match: 3. This CDR3 has 14 amino acids. Germline V gene lookup returns CDR1 LGHNA and CDR2 YSLEER. CDR3 amino acids: CASSRGQGHEKLFF. CDR3 bases: TGCGCCAGCAGCCGAGGACAGGGGCATGAAAAACTGTTTTTT.

The table lists this clone with a few counts. The genes are TRBV7-2 and TRBJ2-7; D may be TRBD1 (6 bases). Germline CDR1 and CDR2: SGHTA and FQGNSA. This CDR3 contains 13 residues. Trimming cost V 5 bases and J 7 bases, with 15 bases left between them. Here the CDR3 reads CASSPNQRGEQYF. As DNA, the CDR3 is TGTGCCAGCAGCCCCAACCAGAGGGGGGAGCAGTACTTC.

The chain links TRBV27 to TRBJ2-1; the match to TRBD2 covers 8 bases. This CDR3 spans 16 amino acids. Germline V gene sequence: CDR1 MNHEY, CDR2 SMNVEV (reference sequence). Unmatched junction bases numbered 9, after V lost 3 bases and J lost 5 bases. The DNA of the CDR3 is TGTGCCAGCAGTTTGCCGGGGGGGACTCCCCACAATGAGCAGTTCTTC. Translated, it gives CASSLPGGTPHNEQFF.

The CDR3 nucleotides are TGTGCCAGTACCCTCCCGGGACAGGGGGCTCATGAGACCCAGTACTTC. Protein: CASTLPGQGAHETQYF. This chain joins TRBV19 and TRBJ2-5; TRBD1 agrees at 12 bases. Germline values: CDR1 LNHDA, CDR2 SQIVND (reference sequence). The trim removed 7 bases at V and 5 bases at J, leaving 11 bases unmatched. The CDR3 consists of 16 residues. Together with reference TRBV19 and TRBJ2-5, the CDR3 gives the full variable domain: DGGITQSPKYLFRKEGQNVTLSCEQNLNHDAMYWYRQDPGQGLRLIYYSQIVNDFQKGDIAEGYSVSREKKESFPLTVTSAQKNPTAFYLCASTLPGQGAHETQYFGPGTRLLVL.

The CDR3 DNA reads TGTGCCTGGAGTGGGGGAGATCAGCCCCAGCATTTT. Its protein product is CAWSGGDQPQHF. The chain couples TRBV30 to TRBJ1-5; D gene unclear. V was cut by 1 base and J by 5 bases, with 6 bases left in between. Germline CDR1 GTSNPN, CDR2 SVGIG (reference sequence). The CDR3 is made up of 12 amino acids.

This chain joins TRBV7-9 and TRBJ1-2; D is unresolved. V gave up 2 bases and J gave up 8 bases, with 12 bases separating them. CDR3 length equals 13 residues. Germline V CDR1 and CDR2: SEHNR, FQNEAQ (reference sequence). The CDR3 region has the DNA TGTGCCAGCAGCTTAAGCCGGGTATGGGGCTACACCTTC. It encodes CASSLSRVWGYTF.

The genes are TRBV6-5 and TRBJ1-1; 7 bases line up with TRBD1. The CDR3 is 14 amino acids. J gave up 3 bases and V 6 bases, and 7 bases lay outside the gene matches. From germline, CDR1 is MNHEY and CDR2 SVGAGI. The CDR3 coding sequence is TGTGCCAGCAGGCTACAGGGGCCGCACACTGAAGCTTTCTTT. Translation: CASRLQGPHTEAFF.

V usage is TRBV25-1 and J usage is TRBJ2-5; a weak D match, TRBD1 (5 bases). Trimming pared 1 base from V and 2 bases from J, leaving 8 bases between. Germline assignment: CDR1 MGHDK and CDR2 SYGVNS. The CDR3 is 14 residues long. CDR3 loop: CASSELRGQETQYF. The CDR3, as DNA: TGTGCCAGCAGTGAATTAAGGGGTCAAGAGACCCAGTACTTC.

This clone was found a few times. The rearrangement uses TRBV5-1 and TRBJ2-2; possibly TRBD2 for D (5 bases). From germline, CDR1 is SGHRS and CDR2 YFSETQ. Trimming removed 7 bases from V and 5 bases from J, with 9 bases in between. This CDR3 comprises 12 residues. Written as DNA, the CDR3 is TGCGCCAGCGGTAGGACTACCGGGGAGCTGTTTTTT. Protein sequence: CASGRTTGELFF.

This clone was recorded a few times. The rearrangement links TRBV5-6 to TRBJ1-2, with D unclear. Per the germline V gene, CDR1 is SGHDT and CDR2 is YYEEEE. This CDR3 spans 14 amino acids. The V gene lost 4 bases and the J gene lost 3 bases, with 13 bases spanning the gap. The DNA of the CDR3 is TGTGCCAGCAGCCCCACGTGGAGGGACTATGGCTACACCTTC. The encoded protein is CASSPTWRDYGYTF.

The chain uses TRBV10-3 and TRBJ2-7; D remains ambiguous. This CDR3 contains 15 residues. V lost 3 bases and J 0 bases, leaving 12 bases between the germline ends. CDR1 and CDR2 from the germline V gene are ENHRY and SYGVKD. The CDR3 loop is CAISDPLLTSYEQYF. CDR3 DNA sequence: TGTGCCATCAGTGACCCACTACTCACCTCCTACGAGCAGTACTTC.